The 11 T cell receptor beta chains given below trace back to one sample, sequenced in a study of T cell repertoires in cytomegalovirus infection. TCRdb called the reads again in MiXCR, with one record for every CDR3 protein. The sample consists of hundreds of thousands of distinct CDR3 sequences, about 30% of them appearing once. These TCRs' antigens remain unknown. Specimen: cultured PBMCs, collected from culture after CMV antigen stimulation. Every receptor here comes from a human donor in good health (CMV status not recorded). Some clones in this sample may be carry-over from other donors' samples.

There are a few counts of this clonotype. The V gene is TRBV12-3 or TRBV12-4, the J gene TRBJ1-1, with 7 nucleotides matching TRBD1. CDR3 size: 13 residues. With V trimmed by 6 bases and J by 4 bases, 5 bases remained unmatched. CDR3 nucleotide sequence: TGTGCCAGCAGGATACAGGGGCCCACTGAAGCTTTCTTT. Translation: CASRIQGPTEAFF.

The chain carries TRBV7-6 and TRBJ2-7; no reliable D call. Germline V gene lookup returns CDR1 SGHVS and CDR2 FNYEAQ. Trimming shortened V by 5 bases and J by 6 bases, and 11 bases separated the two germline ends. This CDR3 has 12 residues. The CDR3 nucleotides are TGTGCCAGCAGCGCCCAAGGTGTCGAGCAGTACTTC. It codes for CASSAQGVEQYF.

The gene calls are TRBV10-2 and TRBJ1-2; 9 bases align to TRBD1. There are 12 residues in the CDR3. J was trimmed by 4 bases and V by 8 bases; bases with no gene match: 2. Germline V gene data show CDR1 as WSHSY and CDR2 as SAAADI. The CDR3 region has the DNA TGCGCCAGCGGGACAGGGAGCTATGGCTACACCTTC. Residues: CASGTGSYGYTF.

The chain carries TRBV7-6 and TRBJ2-1; tentatively, D is TRBD2 (5 bases). Germline V CDR1 and CDR2: SGHVS, FNYEAQ. The CDR3 totals 12 residues. The V gene lost 6 bases and the J gene lost 10 bases, with 13 bases spanning the gap. In nucleotides, the CDR3 is TGTGCCAGCAGTCGTAGCGCCGGGGAGCAGTTCTTC. Translating it yields CASSRSAGEQFF.

The genes are TRBV5-6 and TRBJ1-2; 7 bases map to TRBD1. With V trimmed by 4 bases and J by 8 bases, 8 bases remained unmatched. The CDR3 sequence is 13 residues long. Germline CDR1 SGHDT, CDR2 YYEEEE. The CDR3 sequence is CASSRQGLWGYTF. The CDR3 bases are TGTGCCAGCAGCCGACAGGGATTGTGGGGCTACACCTTC.

The rearrangement joins TRBV7-2 to TRBJ2-5; D is unclear. Between the trimmed V and J ends, which lost 3 bases and 0 bases, there was a span of 11 bases. Germline V gene lookup returns CDR1 SGHTA and CDR2 FQGNSA. This CDR3 spans 15 amino acids. The CDR3 loop reads CASSFDNGDQETQYF. The CDR3 DNA is TGTGCCAGCAGCTTTGATAATGGGGACCAAGAGACCCAGTACTTC. The whole variable domain, remainder taken from reference TRBV7-2 and TRBJ2-5, is GAGVSQSPSNKVTEKGKDVELRCDPISGHTALYWYRQSLGQGLEFLIYFQGNSAPDKSGLPSDRFSAERTGGSVSTLTIQRTQQEDSAVYLCASSFDNGDQETQYFGPGTRLLVL.

This clonotype appeared a few times. The rearrangement links TRBV4-1 to TRBJ2-1; the match to TRBD2 covers 7 bases. This CDR3 has 15 amino acids. Germline V lookup: CDR1 MGHRA, CDR2 YSYEKL. Trimming at V came to 1 base and at J to 6 bases, leaving 6 bases not matched to a gene. The CDR3 sequence: CASSQVTGTINEQFF. For the CDR3, the DNA is TGCGCCAGCAGCCAAGTGACGGGGACTATCAATGAGCAGTTCTTC.

This clonotype occurred a few times. V is TRBV5-5 and J is TRBJ2-1; 7 bases align to TRBD2. Germline lookup yields CDR1 SGHKS and CDR2 YYEKEE (reference sequence). The length of the CDR3 is 15 residues. V dropped 4 bases and J dropped 0; count of bases not matched to a gene: 4. DNA of the CDR3: TGTGCCAGCAGCCCGCGGGAGAGCTCCTACAATGAGCAGTTCTTC. This gives the protein CASSPRESSYNEQFF.

The chain recombines TRBV20-1 with TRBJ2-7; 10 bases are shared with TRBD2. V lost 3 bases and J lost 2; bases outside the gene matches: 4. In germline, CDR1 is DFQATT, CDR2 SNEGSKA (reference sequence). The CDR3 loop spans 14 amino acids. The CDR3 reads CSASSGLAAYEQYF. The CDR3 nucleotides read TGCAGTGCTAGTTCCGGACTAGCGGCCTACGAGCAGTACTTC.

The V gene is TRBV12-3 or TRBV12-4, the J gene TRBJ1-5; D is unclear. Trimming stripped 7 bases from V and 9 bases from J, with 13 bases between. The CDR3 extends over 12 amino acids. CDR3 sequence reads: CASNSGDLPQHF. The DNA of the CDR3 is TGTGCCAGCAACTCCGGGGATCTGCCCCAGCATTTT.

This clonotype was observed a single time. The V call is TRBV7-2, the J call TRBJ2-5, with 14 bases fitting TRBD2. The V gene end was trimmed by 3 bases and the J gene end by 7 bases; junction bases not matched to a gene: 10. Germline V CDR1 and CDR2: SGHTA, FQGNSA. The CDR3 contains 17 residues. Written as DNA, the CDR3 is TGTGCCAGCAGCTTGACTAGCGGGAGGGGGGCGGGGGGGACCCAGTACTTC. Its protein product is CASSLTSGRGAGGTQYF.